These 6 T cell receptor beta chains were all obtained from the same sample, sequenced in a study of naive and memory T cell subsets. Both TRBC1 and TRBC2 were covered by a beta constant-region primer of two equimolar oligonucleotides. Each CDR3 protein is one row after TCRdb ran MiXCR on the UMI-ligation and nested PCR reads. Here the sample spans some 150,000 distinct CDR3 sequences, about a sixth being singletons. Sample: naive CD4+ T cells from blood. The receptors originated from a human donor in good health.

Comment on this clonotype: One end of the junction fails to match germline, which may point to a read error. This chain links TRBV20-1 with TRBJ2-3; D not resolved. The CDR3 extends over 16 amino acids. Germline lookup yields CDR1 DFQATT and CDR2 SNEGSKA (reference sequence). CDR3 sequence: CSPRSLTPTTRDTQYF. The DNA for the CDR3 is TGCAGTCCTAGGTCACTGACACCTACCACACGGGATACGCAGTATTTT.

The chain is built from TRBV7-8 and TRBJ2-5; 11 nucleotides match TRBD1. Germline trimming cut 6 bases from V and 1 base from J; bases unmatched to any gene: 10. In germline, CDR1 is SGHVS, CDR2 FQNEAQ. This CDR3 is built from 17 residues. The CDR3 DNA follows: TGTGCCAGCAGTCTCCGGGACAGGGGGGGAAGCCAAGAGACCCAGTACTTC. This sequence encodes CASSLRDRGGSQETQYF.

V and J are TRBV9 and TRBJ2-1; possibly TRBD2 for D (5 bases). Per the germline V gene, CDR1 is SGDLS and CDR2 is YYNGEE. This CDR3 region has 15 residues. V was clipped by 0 bases and J by 3 bases, with 10 bases between them. CDR3 coding DNA: TGTGCCAGCAGCGTAGCAAGCGGAATCTACAATGAGCAGTTCTTC. Its protein is CASSVASGIYNEQFF.

This clonotype was observed a few times. The chain combines TRBV29-1 with TRBJ1-1; D is uncertain. Germline loops: CDR1 SQVTM, CDR2 ANQGSEA. The V end was cut by 0 bases, the J end by 4 bases, with 0 bases between. The CDR3 covers 10 residues. The CDR3 protein is CSVEDTEAFF. The CDR3 coding sequence is TGCAGCGTTGAAGACACTGAAGCTTTCTTT.

This clonotype was recorded at least ten times. This chain connects TRBV4-2 to TRBJ2-7; the D gene is possibly TRBD2 (6 bases). V was trimmed by 4 bases and J by 7 bases, leaving 17 bases between them. The CDR3 is 14 amino acids. Germline loops: CDR1 LGHNA, CDR2 YNFKEQ. The CDR3 DNA is TGTGCCAGCAGCCGCGAGCAGGGACTGGGGGAGCAGTACTTC. This translates into CASSREQGLGEQYF.

This clonotype has more than one count but fewer than ten. V and J are TRBV20-1 and TRBJ1-1, with D hard to call. Per the germline V gene, CDR1 is DFQATT and CDR2 is SNEGSKA (reference sequence). Trimming removed 3 bases from V and 1 base from J, with 9 bases in between. This CDR3 contains 13 residues. The CDR3 loop reads CSASLTRNTEAFF. The CDR3 DNA reads as TGCAGTGCTAGCCTTACTCGGAACACTGAAGCTTTCTTT.